These T cell receptor beta chains were read from a single sample in a study of T cells in localized non-small cell lung cancer. Here immunoSEQ multiplex PCR was the method, and the copy in TCRdb shows in-frame clones only, minus some. This table holds 20,000 to 30,000 clones, about 80% found once. The specimen comprised PBMCs, sampled before any cancer treatment. The receptor set was obtained from a man between 40 and 69 years old with stage II lung adenocarcinoma. The conserved cysteine and the conserved F or W are not part of the CDR3 here. D genes are given only for firm matches.

d_call	v_call	cdr3_length	j_call	cdr3_aa
NA	TRBV18	13	TRBJ1-5	ASSPRAGSDQPQH
NA	TRBV6-4	15	TRBJ1-6	ASTGPRRGSYNSPLH
TRBD2	TRBV5-1	14	TRBJ2-1	ASSPGVGGPYNEQF
TRBD1	TRBV12-5	15	TRBJ1-5	ASGLVLGQGVGQPQH
NA	TRBV19	9	TRBJ1-2	ASRRNYGYT
TRBD1	TRBV6-1	14	TRBJ1-2	ASSEALGQGGYGYT
NA	TRBV29-1	12	TRBJ1-4	SVWSQGVDEKLF
TRBD2	TRBV7-9	13	TRBJ2-1	ASSSNSGRGDEQF
NA	TRBV30	10	TRBJ1-3	AWGLQGNTIY
TRBD1	TRBV9	14	TRBJ2-7	ASSVGQGQTPYEQY
TRBD2	TRBV12-5	13	TRBJ2-1	ASGLVTVTSGRAL
NA	TRBV6-1	10	TRBJ2-2	ASRGTTGELF
TRBD2	TRBV6-5	12	TRBJ2-1	ASSRRLAGNEQF
NA	TRBV5-4	13	TRBJ1-5	ASSLGGFLNQPQH
NA	TRBV5-1	13	TRBJ2-2	ASTGSSQNTGELF
NA	TRBV19	11	TRBJ2-3	ASTSRRTDTQY
TRBD1	TRBV7-6	15	TRBJ2-7	ASSLTGGLQSSYEQY
NA	TRBV6-1	11	TRBJ2-1	ASSGQGGNEQF
NA	TRBV15	12	TRBJ2-1	ATSRDKGPTVGF
NA	TRBV7-9	10	TRBJ2-1	ASSPLRPEQF
TRBD1	TRBV25-1	13	TRBJ2-5	ASSEGGTGWETQY
NA	TRBV20-1	9	TRBJ1-1	SASPNTEAF
NA	TRBV6-1	12	TRBJ1-1	ASSEEAGLGKAF
NA	TRBV6-1	9	TRBJ1-2	AISGVKGYT
TRBD2	TRBV5-6	15	TRBJ2-5	ASSLGLAGTYQETQY
NA	TRBV27	12	TRBJ2-7	ASNFGGRDYEQY
NA	TRBV18	15	TRBJ2-2	ASSPTSPYGGTGELF
NA	TRBV12-5	14	TRBJ1-5	ASGWGTPGGNQPQH
TRBD1	TRBV7-9	10	TRBJ2-1	ASSRQGYEQF
NA	TRBV10-2	12	TRBJ2-5	ASSEFRSQETQY
NA	TRBV18	10	TRBJ2-5	ASSPPQETQY
NA	TRBV4-1	15	TRBJ1-6	ASSQPAAGRGNSPLH
TRBD1	TRBV12-5	12	TRBJ2-7	ASGWGQGAGEQY
NA	TRBV28	13	TRBJ1-3	ASSPGQSSGNTIY
NA	TRBV10-3	11	TRBJ2-5	ACSPWDQETQY
NA	TRBV7-2	12	TRBJ2-3	ASSLRSNTDTQY